The sequence of this TCR beta chain was determined in a study of post-analysis software for immune sequencing data. Study-level information: Relapsing-remitting, secondary progressive and progressive-relapsing multiple sclerosis courses were included. The study, taken as a whole, reports: In multiple sclerosis, normalized Chao1 diversity was significantly below that of controls.

The TCR beta cDNA libraries carried unique molecular identifiers. TCRdb re-derived calls from the PCR reads in MiXCR, one entry per CDR3 protein. The sample has about 160,000 distinct CDR3 sequences, roughly 34% seen once. Germline V lookup: CDR1 LNHNV, CDR2 YYDKDF (reference sequence). The CDR3 has 17 amino acids. The ends were cut back, 4 bases at V and 4 bases at J, with 23 bases in the middle. Regarding this clonotype: As yet, its antigen is unknown.

This TCR was recovered from a girl aged 5-17 years with multiple sclerosis. Sequenced here: blood, sampled after autologous hematopoietic stem cell transplantation. This sequence joins TRBV15 and TRBJ2-7; D is unresolved. The CDR3 bases are TGTGCCACCAGCAACCCCCACCGTCGGTCCCGACCGTACGAGCAGTACTTC. It specifies CATSNPHRRSRPYEQYF.